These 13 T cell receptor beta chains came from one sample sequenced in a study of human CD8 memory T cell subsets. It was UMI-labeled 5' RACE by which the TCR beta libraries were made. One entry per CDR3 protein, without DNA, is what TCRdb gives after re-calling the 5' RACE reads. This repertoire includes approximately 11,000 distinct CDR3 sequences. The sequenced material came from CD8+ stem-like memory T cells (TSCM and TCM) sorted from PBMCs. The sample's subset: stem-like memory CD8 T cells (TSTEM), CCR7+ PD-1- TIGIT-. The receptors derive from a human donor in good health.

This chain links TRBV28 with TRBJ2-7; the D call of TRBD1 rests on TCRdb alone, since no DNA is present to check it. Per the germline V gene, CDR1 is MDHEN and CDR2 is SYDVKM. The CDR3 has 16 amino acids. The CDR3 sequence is CASSLGAGYNPYEQYF.

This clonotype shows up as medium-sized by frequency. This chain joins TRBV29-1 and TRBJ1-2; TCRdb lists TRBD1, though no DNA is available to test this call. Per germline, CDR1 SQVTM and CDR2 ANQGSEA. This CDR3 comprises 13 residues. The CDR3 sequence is CSVVGQRSYGYTF.

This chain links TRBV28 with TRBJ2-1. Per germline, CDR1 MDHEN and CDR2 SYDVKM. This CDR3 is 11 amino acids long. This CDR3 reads CASSLRVEQFF.

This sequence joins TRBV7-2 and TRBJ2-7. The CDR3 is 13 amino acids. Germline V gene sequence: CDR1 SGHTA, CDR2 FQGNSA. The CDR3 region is CASSLLETYEQYF. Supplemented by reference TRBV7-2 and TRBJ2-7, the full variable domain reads GAGVSQSPSNKVTEKGKDVELRCDPISGHTALYWYRQSLGQGLEFLIYFQGNSAPDKSGLPSDRFSAERTGGSVSTLTIQRTQQEDSAVYLCASSLLETYEQYFGPGTRLTVT.

The CDR3 region is CSVEATGTEDRYTQYF. The gene calls are TRBV29-1 and TRBJ2-3; TCRdb selects TRBD1, and the lack of DNA leaves this call unchecked. From germline, CDR1 is SQVTM and CDR2 ANQGSEA. The CDR3 covers 16 residues.

The CDR3: CASSPYPGQGFQFF. The chain has TRBV3-1 and TRBJ2-1; TCRdb outputs TRBD1, but without DNA this stays unchecked. The CDR3 runs to 14 residues. CDR1 and CDR2 from the germline V gene are LGHDT and YNNKEL (reference sequence).

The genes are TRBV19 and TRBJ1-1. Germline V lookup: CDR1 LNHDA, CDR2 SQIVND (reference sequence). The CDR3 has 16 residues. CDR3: CASSITNVATGTEAFF.

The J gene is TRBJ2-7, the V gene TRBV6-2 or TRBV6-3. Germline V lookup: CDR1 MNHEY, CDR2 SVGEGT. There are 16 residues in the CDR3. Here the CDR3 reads CASSYSGHSGAYEQYF.

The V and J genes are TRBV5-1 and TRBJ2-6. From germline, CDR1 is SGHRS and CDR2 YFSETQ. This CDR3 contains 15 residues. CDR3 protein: CASSLGTSEANVLTF.

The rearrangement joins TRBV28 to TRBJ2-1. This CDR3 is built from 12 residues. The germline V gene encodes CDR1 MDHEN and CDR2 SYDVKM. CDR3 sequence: CASSPSINEQFF. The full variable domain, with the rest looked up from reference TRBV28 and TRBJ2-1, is DVKVTQSSRYLVKRTGEKVFLECVQDMDHENMFWYRQDPGLGLRLIYFSYDVKMKEKGDIPEGYSVSREKKERFSLILESASTNQTSMYLCASSPSINEQFFGPGTRLTVL.

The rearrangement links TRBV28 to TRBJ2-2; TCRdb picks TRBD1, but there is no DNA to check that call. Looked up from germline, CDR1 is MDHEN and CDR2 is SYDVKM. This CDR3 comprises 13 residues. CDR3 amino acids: CASSDRDTGELFF.

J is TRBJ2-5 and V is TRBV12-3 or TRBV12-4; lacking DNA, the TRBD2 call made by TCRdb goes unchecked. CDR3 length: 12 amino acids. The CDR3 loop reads CASSRAGETQYF.

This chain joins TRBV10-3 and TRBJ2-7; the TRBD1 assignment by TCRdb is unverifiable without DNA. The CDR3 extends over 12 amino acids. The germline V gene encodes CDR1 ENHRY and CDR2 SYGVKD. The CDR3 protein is CAIWTGAYEQYF.